This TCR beta chain is from a study of early T cells in non-severe SARS-CoV-2 infection. General study results and limits: Matching against VDJdb likely underestimated virus-specific expansions, favoring anti-spike CD8.

As part of library construction, unique molecular identifiers were attached to individual cDNA molecules. One entry per CDR3 protein, called by TCRdb with MiXCR from the 5' RACE reads. The top ten hold under 3.5% of the sample, which has 55,000 to 75,000 distinct CDR3 sequences, under 10% seen once. This clonotype occurred many times. Antigen unknown. Germline assignment: CDR1 SGHVS and CDR2 FQNEAQ. There are 18 residues in the CDR3. With V trimmed by 1 base and J by 0 bases, 9 bases remained unmatched. This TCR derives from an adult who was a healthcare worker with PCR-confirmed SARS-CoV-2 infection or an uninfected control (not recorded which). The sequenced sample consisted of whole blood. The chain has TRBV7-8 and TRBJ2-3, with TRBD2 identical over 8 bases. The CDR3, as DNA: TGTGCCAGCAGCTTAGAGTCCAGCGGGGGCACTAGCACAGATACGCAGTATTTT. Its translation is CASSLESSGGTSTDTQYF.